This T cell receptor beta chain was recovered during a study of blood T cell repertoires in COVID-19. Study details: Both acute and convalescent COVID-19 samples were obtained from the United States, Italy and Spain. T cells, B-cell-depleted T cells, or PBMCs supplied cDNA or gDNA.

Germline V gene data show CDR1 as KGHSH and CDR2 as LQKENI. The CDR3 contains 15 residues. V lost 4 bases and J lost 3, with 14 bases in between. Sequencing used immunoSEQ multiplex PCR; TCRdb keeps in-frame clones, though not all of them. The sample contains 90,000 to 100,000 clones, roughly 84% of which appear only once. In its sample, this clone was seen once. J is TRBJ2-3 and V is TRBV18, with D perhaps matching TRBD2 (6 bases). The TCR originated in a man aged 55 to 70 with acute or convalescent COVID-19. Sequencing was done on a sample of peripheral blood. CDR3 nucleotide sequence: TGTGCCAGCTCACTCGGTGGCGGGGATACAGATACGCAGTATTTT. Its protein is CASSLGGGDTDTQYF. The full variable domain, with the rest looked up from reference TRBV18 and TRBJ2-3, is NAGVMQNPRHLVRRRGQEARLRCSPMKGHSHVYWYRQLPEEGLKFMVYLQKENIIDESGMPKERFSAEFPKEGPSILRIQQVVRGDSAAYFCASSLGGGDTDTQYFGPGTRLTVL.